A selection of T cell receptor beta chains follows, all from one sample in a study of neurological immune-mediated disorders. TCRdb itself ran the 5' RACE reads through MiXCR, one entry per CDR3 protein. This repertoire shows around 16,000 distinct CDR3 sequences, roughly 14% found once; its top ten account for approximately 14%. Sequencing was done on a sample of PBMCs. Source of these receptors: a man between 60 and 75 years old with HTLV-1-associated myelopathy (HAM/TSP). The CDR3 runs from the conserved cysteine through the conserved F or W. D genes are given only for firm matches. Part of the rows lack a size; the others show once, few, many or a class for expanded clones.

cdr3_aa: CASSDSNKDFNTGELFF
cdr3_nt: TGTGCCAGCAGTGACTCGAATAAGGACTTTAACACCGGGGAGCTGTTTTTT
clone_size: .
d_call: .
v_call: TRBV6-4
j_call: TRBJ2-2
cdr3_length: 17

cdr3_aa: CASSSGQNEPQPF
cdr3_nt: TGTGCCAGCAGCTCGGGACAGAATGAGCCCCAGCCTTTT
clone_size: .
d_call: TRBD1
v_call: TRBV7-6
j_call: TRBJ1-5
cdr3_length: 13

cdr3_aa: CASSTDGYGYTF
cdr3_nt: TGCGCCAGCAGCACCGACGGCTATGGCTACACCTTC
clone_size: many
d_call: .
v_call: TRBV5-1
j_call: TRBJ1-2
cdr3_length: 12

cdr3_aa: CSAAVVEYGYTF
cdr3_nt: TGCAGTGCGGCGGTGGTTGAGTATGGCTACACCTTC
clone_size: medium-sized
d_call: .
v_call: TRBV20-1
j_call: TRBJ1-2
cdr3_length: 12

cdr3_aa: CASSAPGQGLNEQFF
cdr3_nt: TGTGCCAGCAGTGCCCCGGGACAGGGGTTGAATGAGCAGTTCTTC
clone_size: many
d_call: TRBD1
v_call: TRBV27
j_call: TRBJ2-1
cdr3_length: 15

cdr3_aa: CASSPPRTGDNSPLHF
cdr3_nt: TGTGCCAGCAGCCCGCCGAGGACAGGGGACAATTCACCCCTCCACTTT
clone_size: .
d_call: TRBD1
v_call: TRBV6-2/TRBV6-3
j_call: TRBJ1-6
cdr3_length: 16

cdr3_aa: CASRTDHRGITDTQYF
cdr3_nt: TGTGCCAGCAGAACGGATCACAGGGGGATCACAGATACGCAGTATTTT
clone_size: many
d_call: TRBD1
v_call: TRBV6-2/TRBV6-3
j_call: TRBJ2-3
cdr3_length: 16

cdr3_aa: CAISEERGHGYTF
cdr3_nt: TGTGCCATCAGTGAGGAAAGGGGCCATGGCTACACCTTC
clone_size: many
d_call: .
v_call: TRBV10-3
j_call: TRBJ1-2
cdr3_length: 13

cdr3_aa: CASSFTGTTSNEQFF
cdr3_nt: TGCGCCAGCAGCTTTACCGGGACCACTTCCAATGAGCAGTTCTTC
clone_size: many
d_call: .
v_call: TRBV5-1
j_call: TRBJ2-1
cdr3_length: 15

cdr3_aa: CASSEGDYGYTF
cdr3_nt: TGTGCCAGCAGTGAGGGGGACTATGGCTACACCTTC
clone_size: many
d_call: .
v_call: TRBV5-6
j_call: TRBJ1-2
cdr3_length: 12

cdr3_aa: CATSRQGFETQYF
cdr3_nt: TGTGCCACCAGCAGGCAGGGGTTTGAGACCCAGTACTTC
clone_size: medium-sized
d_call: .
v_call: TRBV15
j_call: TRBJ2-5
cdr3_length: 13

cdr3_aa: CASSQDLQGIQHF
cdr3_nt: TGTGCCAGCAGCCAAGATCTTCAGGGGATCCAGCACTTC
clone_size: many
d_call: .
v_call: TRBV4-2
j_call: TRBJ2-7
cdr3_length: 13

cdr3_aa: CSALTDLNTEAFF
cdr3_nt: TGCAGCGCCCTGACAGACCTGAACACTGAAGCTTTCTTT
clone_size: many
d_call: .
v_call: TRBV29-1
j_call: TRBJ1-1
cdr3_length: 13

cdr3_aa: CASSTRDRHEKLFF
cdr3_nt: TGTGCCAGCAGCACCCGGGACAGGCATGAAAAACTGTTTTTT
clone_size: many
d_call: TRBD1
v_call: TRBV11-2
j_call: TRBJ1-4
cdr3_length: 14

cdr3_aa: CASSLERGWEAFF
cdr3_nt: TGCGCCAGCAGCTTGGAACGGGGATGGGAAGCTTTCTTT
clone_size: many
d_call: .
v_call: TRBV5-1
j_call: TRBJ1-1
cdr3_length: 13

cdr3_aa: CASSVAGTSGGPDEQYF
cdr3_nt: TGTGCCAGCAGCGTAGCCGGGACTAGCGGGGGGCCTGACGAGCAGTACTTC
clone_size: many
d_call: TRBD2
v_call: TRBV9
j_call: TRBJ2-7
cdr3_length: 17

cdr3_aa: CASSLVAGLNEKLFF
cdr3_nt: TGCGCCAGCAGCCTCGTGGCAGGCCTTAATGAAAAACTGTTTTTT
clone_size: many
d_call: .
v_call: TRBV5-1
j_call: TRBJ1-4
cdr3_length: 15

cdr3_aa: CSAHGVSASRDTQYF
cdr3_nt: TGCAGTGCACACGGGGTCTCCGCCTCTAGAGATACTCAGTATTTT
clone_size: .
d_call: .
v_call: TRBV20-1
j_call: TRBJ2-3
cdr3_length: 15

cdr3_aa: CSVVEGTDTQYF
cdr3_nt: TGCAGCGTGGTCGAGGGGACAGATACGCAGTATTTT
clone_size: .
d_call: .
v_call: TRBV29-1
j_call: TRBJ2-3
cdr3_length: 12

cdr3_aa: CATSRAGGPETQYF
cdr3_nt: TGTGCCACCAGCCGTGCGGGGGGCCCGGAGACCCAGTACTTC
clone_size: medium-sized
d_call: TRBD2
v_call: TRBV15
j_call: TRBJ2-5
cdr3_length: 14

cdr3_aa: CASSLGTGGIVGYNEQFF
cdr3_nt: TGTGCCAGCAGTTTGGGGACAGGGGGCATTGTCGGCTACAATGAGCAGTTCTTC
clone_size: many
d_call: TRBD1
v_call: TRBV12-3/TRBV12-4
j_call: TRBJ2-1
cdr3_length: 18

cdr3_aa: CASSLRLAGGTKEQFF
cdr3_nt: TGCGCCAGCAGCTTACGACTAGCGGGGGGCACCAAGGAGCAGTTCTTC
clone_size: .
d_call: TRBD2
v_call: TRBV7-9
j_call: TRBJ2-1
cdr3_length: 16

cdr3_aa: CASTIRRAGQYSNQPQHF
cdr3_nt: TGTGCCAGCACCATTAGGCGGGCAGGACAATATAGCAATCAGCCCCAGCATTTT
clone_size: many
d_call: .
v_call: TRBV12-3/TRBV12-4
j_call: TRBJ1-5
cdr3_length: 18

cdr3_aa: CATSTDTRGALQETQYF
cdr3_nt: TGTGCCACCAGCACAGATACCCGTGGGGCTCTGCAAGAGACCCAGTACTTC
clone_size: many
d_call: .
v_call: TRBV15
j_call: TRBJ2-5
cdr3_length: 17

cdr3_aa: CASSTGGGGYTF
cdr3_nt: TGTGCCAGCAGCACAGGGGGGGGTGGCTACACCTTC
clone_size: many
d_call: TRBD1
v_call: TRBV6-6
j_call: TRBJ1-2
cdr3_length: 12

cdr3_aa: CASSLENTGELFF
cdr3_nt: TGTGCCAGCAGCTTAGAGAACACCGGGGAGCTGTTTTTT
clone_size: many
d_call: .
v_call: TRBV7-3
j_call: TRBJ2-2
cdr3_length: 13

cdr3_aa: CASSLRQGLDGYTF
cdr3_nt: TGTGCCAGCAGCTTACGACAGGGGCTCGACGGCTACACCTTC
clone_size: many
d_call: TRBD1
v_call: TRBV7-6
j_call: TRBJ1-2
cdr3_length: 14

cdr3_aa: CASRPAGTGGGEQYF
cdr3_nt: TGCGCCAGCAGACCTGCCGGGACAGGGGGCGGCGAGCAGTACTTC
clone_size: many
d_call: TRBD1
v_call: TRBV5-1
j_call: TRBJ2-7
cdr3_length: 15

cdr3_aa: CASSVDASGNYNEQFF
cdr3_nt: TGTGCCAGCAGCGTAGATGCTAGCGGGAATTACAATGAGCAGTTCTTC
clone_size: medium-sized
d_call: TRBD2
v_call: TRBV9
j_call: TRBJ2-1
cdr3_length: 16

cdr3_aa: CASSWRRTRLGYTF
cdr3_nt: TGTGCCAGCAGCTGGAGGAGGACCCGACTGGGCTACACCTTC
clone_size: many
d_call: .
v_call: TRBV7-2
j_call: TRBJ1-2
cdr3_length: 14

cdr3_aa: CASSRDRGNTGELFF
cdr3_nt: TGTGCCAGCAGTAGGGACAGGGGGAACACCGGGGAGCTGTTTTTT
clone_size: many
d_call: TRBD1
v_call: TRBV2
j_call: TRBJ2-2
cdr3_length: 15

cdr3_aa: CAIRKDRAEETQYF
cdr3_nt: TGTGCCATCCGTAAGGACAGGGCAGAAGAGACCCAGTACTTC
clone_size: many
d_call: TRBD1
v_call: TRBV10-3
j_call: TRBJ2-5
cdr3_length: 14

cdr3_aa: CASSSGQLNEQFF
cdr3_nt: TGTGCCAGCAGCTCCGGACAGCTCAATGAGCAGTTCTTC
clone_size: many
d_call: .
v_call: TRBV7-6
j_call: TRBJ2-1
cdr3_length: 13

cdr3_aa: CASSPLSGTRPQYF
cdr3_nt: TGTGCCAGCAGCCCTCTAAGTGGGACTAGGCCCCAGTACTTC
clone_size: many
d_call: TRBD2
v_call: TRBV14
j_call: TRBJ2-5
cdr3_length: 14

cdr3_aa: CASSFYICSASDRGNEQFF
cdr3_nt: .
clone_size: .
d_call: .
v_call: TRBV7-3
j_call: TRBJ2-1
cdr3_length: 19